This T cell receptor (beta chain) stems from a study of shared clonotypes between healthy human individuals (dated by TCRdb to 2019 to 2021). Concerning the study at large: A couple of women and a few men aged 18 to 49 years were included in the cohort. For each donor, CD4 naive and CD4 memory were each run on three plates, CD8 naive on two plates, and CD8 memory on one plate. Blood TCR repertoires of roughly five healthy adults were deeply sequenced to estimate repertoire size and the extent of clonotype sharing between individuals. To increase sequencing depth and limit assay-specific biases, TCR repertoire library preparation and sequencing were carried out by different laboratories using diverse techniques. Each donor's leukapheresis produced roughly between roughly 0.85 and 9.5 billion PBMCs. The investigation overall reported the following: Compared with non-shared clonotypes, clonotypes shared by all four sorted-subset donors had higher generation probabilities. Sampling was restricted to blood, and TCR repertoires in tissue are likely to differ from TCR repertoires in blood. Because the study included a small number of donors, the genetic and exposure-history diversity represented was limited. Rarefaction of sorted-subset datasets indicated incomplete sequencing despite the large sequencing depth. Based on pairwise subsampling, the degree of clonotype sharing among donors was expected to be affected by sequencing depth. Sharing across several donors was observed for approximately 4.6% of naive CD4, 3.5% of naive CD8, 2% to 2.5% of memory CD4, and about 0.38% of memory CD8 clonotypes. Estimated clonotype richness was generally larger for naive than for memory subsets.

V is pared back by 1 base and J by 4 bases, with 11 bases lying between the germline termini. The CDR3, cysteine through phenylalanine, is 15 amino acids long. The entry retains the CDR3 DNA only, 45 bases that are in frame from base 1. CDR1 and CDR2 (LNHNV, YYDKDF) derive from the germline V gene (reference sequence). Using the deep immunoSEQ assay, multiplex PCR amplified TCR CDR3 regions from genomic DNA. Genomic DNA extracted from each cell subset was distributed evenly over all wells of several immunoSEQ 96-well plates, and each plate served as one replicate. For sorted subsets, each replicate PCR was loaded with 200 to 250 ng genomic DNA, equivalent to about 30,000 T cell genomes. The purified libraries were quantified using a Qubit 3.0 fluorometer, sized with a Bioanalyzer 2100, and then quantified again using the KAPA Library Quantification kit. Every immunoSEQ 96-well plate was sequenced on a dedicated single-read 150-cycle Illumina NextSeq 550 flow cell. Per the source publication's procedure: Because the immunoSEQ output held only junctional sequences and lacked quality scores, the filtering could not match the filtering applied to full-length reads. Sequences were annotated with PyIR, a Python wrapper for IgBLAST v1.9, and V/J genes and CDR3 were assigned using IMGT germline references. Reads were filtered out if the reads had weak V/J assignments (E-value above 1e-6), no CDR3, stop codons, out-of-frame junctions, or ambiguous translated residues. A V3J clonotype was defined by an identical inferred V gene, J gene, and CDR3 amino acid sequence. Percentage overlap between repertoires was computed as shared unique clonotypes divided by the size of the smaller repertoire. Three approaches were used to assess repertoire richness: RTK rarefaction, the Chao1 estimator, and Recon v2.1 estimates of unobserved clonotypes. OLGA was used to compute generation probabilities for all TCRbeta clonotypes that the gDNA method yielded from a handful of donors. This immuneACCESS table, as held by TCRdb, lists in-frame sequences with V and J called but not all clones. Of the missing ones, under half trace to an unresolved V gene in checked studies; the others have no known cause. That table is the source of V, J and clone size, and D and trimming were worked out from the DNA. This sample has about 380,000 clones in its table, and around 96% of those were observed once. Together, the top ten hold 0.32% of the sample.

In regard to this clone: Its cognate antigen has yet to be identified. Within one base of it there is no much larger clone, and no base qualities were kept.

The donors were healthy, HIV-negative adults with no recently reported acute infections or vaccinations. All donors were Caucasian adults living in Nashville, Tennessee, USA. CD8 memory samples consisted of magnetically selected CD45RO+ cells combined with CCR7-negative CD45RA+ effector memory (TemRA) cells. Blood was collected by leukapheresis, and PBMCs were isolated by Ficoll-Histopaque density gradient centrifugation and then cryopreserved in liquid nitrogen vapor phase. Analytical flow cytometry was used to check the purity and quantity of each magnetically sorted T cell population. Genomic DNA was isolated from every sorted fraction and measured by UV absorbance on a Nanodrop 2000c.

This sequence originates from a man aged 30 to 45 in good health. The material sequenced was memory CD8+ T cells sorted from blood. Reading the label with the study, this specimen's cell subset or site is: CD45RO+ cells pooled with CCR7-negative TemRA cells. The chain joins TRBV15 to TRBJ1-5, with no confident D gene call. The nucleotide sequence is TGTGCCACCAGCAGAGCACCACAAGCGAATCAGCCCCAGCATTTT. This gives the protein CATSRAPQANQPQHF.